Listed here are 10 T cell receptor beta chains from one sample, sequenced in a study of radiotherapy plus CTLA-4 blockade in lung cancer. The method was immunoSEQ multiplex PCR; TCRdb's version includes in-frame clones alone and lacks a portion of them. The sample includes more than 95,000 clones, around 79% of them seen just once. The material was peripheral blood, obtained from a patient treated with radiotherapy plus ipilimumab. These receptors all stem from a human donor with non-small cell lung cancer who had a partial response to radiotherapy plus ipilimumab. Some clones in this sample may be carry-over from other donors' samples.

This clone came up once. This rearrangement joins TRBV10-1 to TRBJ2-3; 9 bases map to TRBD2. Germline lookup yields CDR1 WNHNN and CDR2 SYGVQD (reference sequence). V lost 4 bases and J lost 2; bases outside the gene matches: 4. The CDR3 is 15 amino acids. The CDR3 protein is CASSGSSGATDTQYF. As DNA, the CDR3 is TGCGCCAGCAGTGGGTCTAGCGGGGCCACAGATACGCAGTATTTT.

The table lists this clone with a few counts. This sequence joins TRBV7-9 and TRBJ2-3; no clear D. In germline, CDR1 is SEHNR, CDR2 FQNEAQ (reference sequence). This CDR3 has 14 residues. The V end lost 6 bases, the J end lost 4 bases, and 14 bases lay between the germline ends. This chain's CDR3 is CASRPALSADTQYF. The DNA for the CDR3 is TGTGCCAGCAGGCCAGCACTGAGCGCAGATACGCAGTATTTT.

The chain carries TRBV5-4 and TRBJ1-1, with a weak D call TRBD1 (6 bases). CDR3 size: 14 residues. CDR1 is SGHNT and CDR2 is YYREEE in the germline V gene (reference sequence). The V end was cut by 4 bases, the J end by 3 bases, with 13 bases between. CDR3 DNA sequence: TGTGCCAGCAGCCAACAGGGTTGGGACACTGAAGCTTTCTTT. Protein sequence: CASSQQGWDTEAFF.

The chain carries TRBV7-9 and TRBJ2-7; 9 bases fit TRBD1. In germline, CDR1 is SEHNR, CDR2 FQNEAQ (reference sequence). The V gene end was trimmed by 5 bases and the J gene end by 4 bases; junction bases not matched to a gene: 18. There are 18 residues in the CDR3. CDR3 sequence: CASSRGQGFVGQGYEQYF. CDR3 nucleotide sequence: TGTGCCAGCAGCCGGGGACAGGGTTTCGTCGGCCAGGGGTACGAGCAGTACTTC.

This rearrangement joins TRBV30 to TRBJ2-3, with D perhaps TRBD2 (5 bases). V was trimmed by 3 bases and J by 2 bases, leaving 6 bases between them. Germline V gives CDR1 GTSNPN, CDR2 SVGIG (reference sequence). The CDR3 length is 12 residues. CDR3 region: CAWSGNTDTQYF. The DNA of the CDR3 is TGTGCCTGGAGCGGGAACACAGATACGCAGTATTTT. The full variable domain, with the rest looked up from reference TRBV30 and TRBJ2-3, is SQTIHQWPATLVQPVGSPLSLECTVEGTSNPNLYWYRQAAGRGLQLLFYSVGIGQISSEVPQNLSASRPQDRQFILSSKKLLLSDSGFYLCAWSGNTDTQYFGPGTRLTVL.

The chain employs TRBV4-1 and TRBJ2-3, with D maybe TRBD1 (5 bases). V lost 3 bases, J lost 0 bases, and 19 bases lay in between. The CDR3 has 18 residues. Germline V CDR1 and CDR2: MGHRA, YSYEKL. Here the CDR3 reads CASSQNRQSPPSTDTQYF. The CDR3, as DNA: TGCGCCAGCAGCCAGAACCGACAGTCCCCTCCTAGCACAGATACGCAGTATTTT.

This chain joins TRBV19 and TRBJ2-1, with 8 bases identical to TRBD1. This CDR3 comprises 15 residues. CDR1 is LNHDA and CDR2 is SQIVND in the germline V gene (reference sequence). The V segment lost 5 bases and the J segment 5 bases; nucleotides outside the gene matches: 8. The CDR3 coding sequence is TGTGCCAGTAGTCCAAGACAGGGGATTAACAATGAGCAGTTCTTC. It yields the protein CASSPRQGINNEQFF.

CDR3 nucleotides: TGCGCCAGCAGCAGACTAGCGGGGGGCCCCCAAGAGACCCAGTACTTC. This encodes CASSRLAGGPQETQYF. The V gene is TRBV5-1, the J gene TRBJ2-5; 13 nucleotides agree with TRBD2. CDR3 length: 16 amino acids. The germline V gene encodes CDR1 SGHRS and CDR2 YFSETQ. The V gene end was trimmed by 4 bases and the J gene end by 1 base; junction bases not matched to a gene: 4. Full variable domain (rest looked up from reference TRBV5-1 and TRBJ2-5): KAGVTQTPRYLIKTRGQQVTLSCSPISGHRSVSWYQQTPGQGLQFLFEYFSETQRNKGNFPGRFSGRQFSNSRSEMNVSTLELGDSALYLCASSRLAGGPQETQYFGPGTRLLVL.

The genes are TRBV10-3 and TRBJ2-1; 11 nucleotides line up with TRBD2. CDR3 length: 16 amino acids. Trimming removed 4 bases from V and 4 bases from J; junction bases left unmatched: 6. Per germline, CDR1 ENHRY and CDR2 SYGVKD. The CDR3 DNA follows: TGTGCCATCAGTGCCGTAACTAGCGGGAGTTACAATGAGCAGTTCTTC. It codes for CAISAVTSGSYNEQFF.

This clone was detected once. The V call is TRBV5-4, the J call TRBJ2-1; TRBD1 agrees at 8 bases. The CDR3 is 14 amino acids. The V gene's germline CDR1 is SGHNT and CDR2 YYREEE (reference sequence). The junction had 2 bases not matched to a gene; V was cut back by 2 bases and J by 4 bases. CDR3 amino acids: CASSFGTGYNEQFF. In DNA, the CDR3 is TGTGCCAGCAGCTTCGGGACAGGATACAATGAGCAGTTCTTC.